This TCR beta chain appears in the sequencing data of a study of T-cell memory formation after mild COVID-19 listed by TCRdb under 2021. A note on the overall study: Most TCR sequence clusters were specific to one of the two donors. In two donors, T-cell clones that expanded and contracted after mild COVID-19 were followed by sequencing TCRalpha and TCRbeta repertoires longitudinally. The cohort comprised two young, previously healthy adult volunteers, one female and one male.

TCRdb shows the sequencer as Illumina NovaSeq 6000. TCRalpha and TCRbeta cDNA libraries were built by 5'RACE with constant-segment primers, adding sample barcodes and unique molecular identifiers. RNA was extracted from every sample with Trizol reagent. Libraries were amplified in two PCR steps, with a second sample barcode and Illumina TruSeq adapters added in the second step. Libraries were sequenced on an Illumina NovaSeq with 2 x 150 bp paired-end reads. The authors' pipeline ran thus. With migec v1.2.7, reads were demultiplexed and then collapsed into UMI-guided consensus sequences. Using mixcr v2.1.11, the UMI consensuses were aligned to TRA and TRB V and J templates and assembled into clonotypes. Clonotypes were classified as expanded or contracted when called significant by both edgeR and NoisET, with noise models trained on biological replicates. For edgeR calls, the cutoffs were a false discovery rate-adjusted p below 0.01 and a log2 fold-change threshold of 1. As an exploratory analysis of dynamics, max-normalized trajectories of the 1000 most abundant clonotypes were examined by PCA with hierarchical clustering. Separately sequenced CD4+ and CD8+ repertoires were used to assign a CD4 or CD8 phenotype to each responding clone. Through fastp at Q25 and MiXCR, TCRdb rebuilt clones from the public reads, retaining in-frame beta chains. Each entry is one CDR3 protein sequence, shown with its most common DNA and genes. TCRdb, rather than the study authors, made the V and J calls. Counted in this sample were 200,000 to 250,000 distinct CDR3 sequences; 9% to 10% of them appeared once. Together, the top ten hold around 3.3% of the sample.

The CDR3 numbers 13 residues from cysteine through phenylalanine. Here the CDR3 DNA is all that survives: 39 bases in frame from base 1. At the junction V is shortened by 7 bases and J by 4 bases, with 12 bases in between. CDR1 and CDR2, per the germline V gene (reference sequence), are MNHNY and SVGAGI. This clonotype has just a few counts. The antigen it binds to is not known. Base qualities are not at hand, and no much larger clone is one base apart. Summary of the overall study and its limitations: Whether the second-wave clones peaking on day 37 were SARS-CoV-2 specific was not confirmed. Some responding clones were detected in pre-infection memory, suggesting pre-existing cross-reactive memory T cells joined the SARS-CoV-2 response. The study covered only a couple of mild cases, and larger cohorts including severe cases with pre-infection samples were considered necessary. Contracting CD4+ clones were found mainly in CM and EM memory subsets, while CD8+ clones were enriched in EMRA. Balanced CD4/CD8 phenotypes were observed for clones contracting from day 15 to 85, whereas a bias towards CD4+ was observed for a second wave of clones expanding from day 15 to 37.

Ficoll-Paque density gradient centrifugation was the method used to isolate PBMCs. This chain joins TRBV6-6 to TRBJ2-3; the D gene is tentatively TRBD1 or TRBD2, each matching 5 bases. The source material was PBMCs or a T cell subset sorted from them (not recorded which). The receptor was isolated from a man aged 18 to 35 who had mild COVID-19 (a few samples of this study predate the infection). The sample titles of this study are shuffled in the database, so cell type and time point are left out; the donor was told from shared clones. The CDR3 here reads CASMRGLADTQYF. The nucleotides are TGTGCCAGCATGAGGGGCTTGGCAGATACGCAGTATTTT.